This TCR beta chain was retrieved from a study of chemoradiotherapy in HPV16-positive cancers. Study background: Candidate HPV-specific T-cell clones and common TCR motifs came from functional assays in two HPV16-positive patients. Study-wide results and caveats: Non-HPV-specific T cells did not expand in tumors during treatment, whereas candidate HPV-specific clones and E7-related motifs did. Better recurrence-free survival went with HPV-responsive T-cell expansion in HPV16-positive patients.

TCRdb's copy holds only in-frame clones and misses some; the assay was immunoSEQ multiplex PCR. The repertoire has 9,500 to 13,000 clones, more than 70% of them found once; the top ten carry 13%. Points on this clone: What it recognizes is unknown.

CDR1 is MGHRA, CDR2 YSYEKL, per germline. The CDR3 contains 14 residues. Trimming removed 5 bases at V and 2 bases at J, with 12 bases between. Sequencing was performed on tumor tissue, taken from a patient who underwent chemoradiotherapy. The receptor comes from a human donor with HPV-associated anogenital cancer. The gene calls are TRBV4-1 and TRBJ1-2; D not resolved. Here the CDR3 DNA reads TGCGCCAGCAGCGAAATCGTGAGGAACTATGGCTACACCTTC. The encoded protein is CASSEIVRNYGYTF.